This T cell receptor beta chain was identified during a study of T cell responses to AZD1222 COVID-19 vaccine. As concerns this clone: Its antigen is not identified.

Regarding the study as a whole: Repertoires were obtained only post-peak T cell response. Researchers report vaccine-associated CD4 TCRs spanning spike, with dominance at 160-218 and 743-854.

Trimming removed 1 base at V and 12 bases at J, with 9 bases between. The CDR3 runs to 10 residues. Germline CDR1 GTSNPN, CDR2 SVGIG (reference sequence). The repertoire was sequenced with immunoSEQ multiplex PCR; TCRdb's copy has only in-frame clones and lacks some. The table shows some 140,000 clones, with approximately 86% occurring only once. The chain is built from TRBV30 and TRBJ1-2, with D uncertain. The sequenced sample was peripheral blood, obtained 28 days after the second AZD1222 dose. The clonotype was recovered from an adult who received the AZD1222 COVID-19 vaccine. The CDR3 bases are TGTGCCTGGAGTGGACAATTTCACACCTTC. Translating it yields CAWSGQFHTF.